This TCR beta chain was recovered during a study of regulatory T cells in long-lasting Graves disease. Time point: persistent/refractory GD, antithyroid drugs over 5 years with positive TRAb. RNA extracted from PBMCs served as the sequencing template. American Thyroid Association guidelines defined Graves' disease diagnosis. The authors built TCR beta libraries using iRepertoire HTBI primers and Arm-PCR of CDR3 regions. TCRdb reprocessed the multiplex PCR reads via MiXCR and lists one record per CDR3 protein. The sample carries 500,000 to 700,000 distinct CDR3 sequences, 30% recorded once. The CDR3 runs 15 residues. Germline CDR1 and CDR2: SGHRS and YFSETQ. V trimming: 4 bases; J trimming: 4 bases; junction bases outside the gene matches: 10. This clonotype was counted only a few times. Antigen specificity is unknown. Findings of the study overall: The work looked only at peripheral blood and did not look at thyroid tissue. Having only a small sample size may have limited accuracy.

Specimen: peripheral blood mononuclear cells (PBMCs), collected when the disease was refractory, from a patient treated with antithyroid drugs. The chain is built from TRBV5-1 and TRBJ2-7, with 8 nucleotides matching TRBD2. The origin of this receptor is a female donor with Graves disease. The CDR3 nucleotides read TGCGCCAGCAGCCTCACCATTAGCGGGGTTTACGAGCAGTACTTC. The encoded protein is CASSLTISGVYEQYF.